The T cell receptor beta chain described here comes from a study of cytomegalovirus exposure and HLA in healthy donors. Points from the study as a whole: A reported reduction in N-insertions relative to the 666-donor mean was seen in an Asian-associated ancestry cluster in a later analysis.

To note about this clone: Its specificity is not known.

V was pared by 3 bases and J by 5 bases, with 4 bases of the junction left unmatched. Germline-derived CDR1 and CDR2 are LNHNV and YYDKDF (reference sequence). The CDR3 covers 14 residues. The PCR ran on 60 Vbeta and 13 Jbeta primers. Measured with immunoSEQ multiplex PCR; TCRdb has only the in-frame clones, and not every one. The repertoire has around 120,000 clones, 65% to 90% of them found once; the top ten carry roughly 1.2%. The clonotype was recovered from a girl aged 2-10 years in good health and CMV-seronegative. The chain uses TRBV15 and TRBJ2-5; 9 positions agree with TRBD1. Sequenced material: PBMCs. This CDR3 reads CATSSNRGRETQYF. CDR3 bases: TGTGCCACCAGCAGTAACAGGGGGCGGGAGACCCAGTACTTC.